The 12 T cell receptor beta chains given below trace back to one sample, sequenced in a study of regulatory T cells in long-lasting Graves disease. Time point noted: newly diagnosed GD, antithyroid drugs for less than 3 months. PBMC-extracted RNA yielded the TCR library. Sequencing libraries for TCR beta were prepared with iRepertoire HTBI primers and Arm-PCR of CDR3 regions. TCRdb ran MiXCR on the multiplex PCR reads and lists one entry per CDR3 protein. The repertoire includes approximately 310,000 distinct CDR3 sequences, over 15% of them detected once, and approximately 35% sits in the top ten. Sequencing was performed on peripheral blood mononuclear cells (PBMCs), taken at new diagnosis, from a patient treated with antithyroid drugs. Receptors were obtained from a female donor with Graves disease.

This clonotype showed up many times. The rearrangement joins TRBV11-3 to TRBJ2-4, with D maybe TRBD1 (6 bases). Germline loops: CDR1 SGHNT, CDR2 YENEEA. V lost 5 bases to trimming and J lost 2 bases, with 19 bases between them. CDR3 length: 17 amino acids. The CDR3 region has the DNA TGTGCCAGCAGCCTTGACAGGTTTCGGTCAACCAAAAACATTCAGTACTTC. Translation gives CASSLDRFRSTKNIQYF.

In its sample, this clonotype was seen many times. The chain is built from TRBV9 and TRBJ2-1; TRBD2 is a possible D gene (7 bases). CDR1 and CDR2 from the germline V gene are SGDLS and YYNGEE. The CDR3 is made up of 15 amino acids. Trimming shortened V by 0 bases and J by 4 bases, and 11 bases separated the two germline ends. CDR3 coding DNA: TGTGCCAGCAGCGTAGGGGGGGGGCCGTACAATGAGCAGTTCTTC. Encoded protein: CASSVGGGPYNEQFF.

The chain links TRBV24-1 to TRBJ2-1; 13 bases fit TRBD2. Germline values: CDR1 KGHDR, CDR2 SFDVKD. V lost 6 bases and J lost 12; bases outside the gene matches: 4. There are 13 residues in the CDR3. This chain's CDR3 is CATSRLAGGWQFF. Written as DNA, the CDR3 is TGTGCCACCAGTAGACTAGCGGGAGGTTGGCAGTTCTTC.

This clonotype was found many times. The J gene is TRBJ2-4, the V gene TRBV28; D tentatively fits TRBD1 or TRBD2 (6 bases each). The CDR3 is 17 amino acids. V lost 5 bases to trimming and J lost 0 bases, with 17 bases between them. The germline V gene has CDR1 MDHEN and CDR2 SYDVKM. In DNA form, the CDR3 reads TGTGCCAGCAGTCCCGGTGGGGGGCCCCTAGCCAAAAACATTCAGTACTTC. This translates into CASSPGGGPLAKNIQYF.

Concerning this clonotype: This may be a read error, as it is one base from a much larger clone. The chain couples TRBV7-9 to TRBJ1-4, with 7 bases matching TRBD1. The trim removed 8 bases at V and 5 bases at J, leaving 14 bases unmatched. Germline loops: CDR1 SEHNR, CDR2 FQNEAQ (reference sequence). The CDR3 loop spans 16 amino acids. As DNA, the CDR3 is TGTGCCAGCGGCGCGAGCCGACAGGGTCCCAATGAAAAACTGTTTTTT. Its translation is CASGASRQGPNEKLFF.

There are many counts of this clonotype. This chain links TRBV12-3 or TRBV12-4 with TRBJ1-1; D ambiguous. CDR3 length equals 17 residues. V dropped 6 bases and J dropped 6 bases, with 26 bases sitting between them. The DNA of the CDR3 is TGTGCCAGCAGCCCGGGTAGCTTGACGGCCCGTGACGCTGAAGCTTTCTTT. Encoded protein: CASSPGSLTARDAEAFF.

This clonotype has at least ten counts. This sequence joins TRBV11-1 and TRBJ2-1; D might be TRBD2 (5 bases). Germline V gene data show CDR1 as SGHAT and CDR2 as FQDESV (reference sequence). The CDR3 runs 14 residues. Trimming left V 3 bases short and J 5 bases short, with 11 bases between. CDR3 DNA sequence: TGTGCCAGCAGCTTTGCGAGCGGAAACAATGAGCAGTTCTTC. Translation gives CASSFASGNNEQFF.

This clonotype was seen more than once but under ten times. The chain employs TRBV19 and TRBJ2-4, with D unresolved. Trimming took 4 bases from V and 1 from J, leaving 11 bases between them. The CDR3 extends over 15 amino acids. Germline V gives CDR1 LNHDA, CDR2 SQIVND (reference sequence). The CDR3 loop is CASSSYSMAKNIQYF. In DNA form, the CDR3 reads TGTGCCAGTAGTAGCTACAGCATGGCCAAAAACATTCAGTACTTC. Filled out from reference TRBV19 and TRBJ2-4, the complete variable domain reads DGGITQSPKYLFRKEGQNVTLSCEQNLNHDAMYWYRQDPGQGLRLIYYSQIVNDFQKGDIAEGYSVSREKKESFPLTVTSAQKNPTAFYLCASSSYSMAKNIQYFGAGTRLSVL.

The V call is TRBV7-3, the J call TRBJ1-2; a possible D gene is TRBD1 (6 bases). The germline V and J ends were trimmed by 5 bases and 5 bases, with 15 bases remaining between them. This CDR3 has 14 residues. Germline V gene sequence: CDR1 SGHTA, CDR2 FQGTGA. The CDR3 loop is CASSPIGGLYGYTF. CDR3 bases: TGTGCCAGCAGCCCCATCGGGGGGCTGTATGGCTACACCTTC.

The chain combines TRBV7-2 with TRBJ1-6, with 7 bases that match TRBD1. This CDR3 spans 15 amino acids. The ends lost 5 bases at V and 6 bases at J; junction bases unmatched: 7. Germline values: CDR1 SGHTA, CDR2 FQGNSA. The DNA of the CDR3 is TGTGCCAGCAGCGTCGGACAGGTCCTTAATTCACCCCTCCACTTT. Its translation: CASSVGQVLNSPLHF.

This clonotype was recorded many times. This chain uses TRBV9 with TRBJ2-1; 12 bases agree with TRBD2. The germline gives CDR1 SGDLS, CDR2 YYNGEE. V lost 1 base and J lost 8; bases outside the gene matches: 4. The CDR3 length is 15 residues. The CDR3 nucleotides are TGTGCCAGCAGCGTACTAGCGGGAGGGCCGGATGAGCAGTTCTTC. It specifies CASSVLAGGPDEQFF.

This clonotype has just a few counts. The rearrangement joins TRBV2 to TRBJ2-1; D is perhaps TRBD2 (6 bases). The CDR3 spans 15 residues. In germline, CDR1 is SNHLY, CDR2 FYNNEI. The germline V and J ends were trimmed by 4 bases and 6 bases, with 16 bases remaining between them. This chain's CDR3 is CASSAGLQAGNEQFF. CDR3 DNA sequence: TGTGCCAGCAGTGCGGGACTCCAGGCGGGCAATGAGCAGTTCTTC. Using reference TRBV2 and TRBJ2-1 for the parts outside the CDR3, the full variable domain is EPEVTQTPSHQVTQMGQEVILRCVPISNHLYFYWYRQILGQKVEFLVSFYNNEISEKSEIFDDQFSVERPDGSNFTLKIRSTKLEDSAMYFCASSAGLQAGNEQFFGPGTRLTVL.